The 30 T cell receptor beta chains reported below all come from one sample, sequenced in a study of T cell responses to AZD1222 COVID-19 vaccine. Clones were sequenced by immunoSEQ multiplex PCR, and TCRdb holds only the in-frame ones, with some missing. The sample lists 120,000 to 150,000 clones, 80% to 95% seen once, with roughly 2.8% in the top ten. Sequencing was performed on peripheral blood, taken on day 0 of AZD1222 vaccination. The receptors stem from an adult in good health.

J is TRBJ2-5 and V is TRBV7-2, with D unresolved. This CDR3 contains 12 residues. The germline V and J ends were trimmed by 6 bases and 6 bases, with 11 bases remaining between them. Germline V gene lookup returns CDR1 SGHTA and CDR2 FQGNSA. The chain's CDR3 is CASSPPLQTQYF. In nucleotides, the CDR3 is TGTGCCAGCAGTCCCCCCCTGCAGACCCAGTACTTC.

The J gene is TRBJ2-3, the V gene TRBV2; 8 bases align to TRBD1. The V gene end was trimmed by 6 bases and the J gene end by 1 base; junction bases not matched to a gene: 0. The germline V gene encodes CDR1 SNHLY and CDR2 FYNNEI. The CDR3 sequence is 13 residues long. The chain's CDR3 is CASRDRGTDTQYF. The CDR3 nucleotides are TGTGCCAGCAGGGACAGGGGCACAGATACGCAGTATTTT.

The V and J genes are TRBV28 and TRBJ2-7; TRBD2 agrees at 15 bases. Germline-derived CDR1 and CDR2 are MDHEN and SYDVKM. The CDR3 contains 14 residues. V shed 6 bases, J shed 8 bases, and the junction held 5 bases outside the gene matches. The CDR3 DNA reads TGTGCCAGCAGCCTAGGACTAGCGGGAGGGAAGCAGTACTTC. It translates to CASSLGLAGGKQYF.

The V call is TRBV5-4, the J call TRBJ1-2; D is unresolved. V lost 2 bases to trimming and J lost 4 bases, with 6 bases between them. This CDR3 is 12 amino acids long. Germline V CDR1 and CDR2: SGHNT, YYREEE (reference sequence). CDR3 region: CASSFGFYGYTF. CDR3 bases: TGTGCCAGCAGCTTTGGGTTCTATGGCTACACCTTC.

The rearrangement links TRBV29-1 to TRBJ2-7; 7 nucleotides align to TRBD2. Germline V gene lookup returns CDR1 SQVTM and CDR2 ANQGSEA. With 8 bases clipped from V and 3 bases from J, the junction kept 10 bases outside the gene matches. This CDR3 has 13 residues. The CDR3 loop is CSILGRGSYEQYF. CDR3 nucleotide sequence: TGCAGCATCCTGGGGAGGGGCAGCTACGAGCAGTACTTC.

The CDR3, as DNA: TGTGCCAGTAGTATAGAGGCAGGGGGCCGGGGCCAGCCCCAGCATTTT. This gives the protein CASSIEAGGRGQPQHF. This sequence joins TRBV19 and TRBJ1-5; 8 nucleotides line up with TRBD1. Germline loops: CDR1 LNHDA, CDR2 SQIVND (reference sequence). The CDR3 has 16 amino acids. V lost 0 bases to trimming and J lost 7 bases; unmatched junction nucleotides: 8.

The J gene is TRBJ1-3, the V gene TRBV28, with a tentative D call TRBD1 (5 bases). The CDR3 sequence is 15 residues long. CDR1 and CDR2 from the germline V gene are MDHEN and SYDVKM. The V and J ends lost 5 bases and 0 bases respectively, with 11 bases between them. The CDR3 reads CASSLTGNSGNTIYF. CDR3 DNA: TGTGCCAGCAGTCTTACAGGCAACTCTGGAAACACCATATATTTT.

For this clone: Compared with germline, one end of the junction differs, possibly owing to a read error. This sequence joins TRBV24-1 and TRBJ2-7; D gene uncertain. The CDR3 length is 11 residues. Germline CDR1 KGHDR, CDR2 SFDVKD. The CDR3 DNA is TGTGCCACCAGCGATAGAGGCGCGGAGCCCTTC. It encodes CATSDRGAEPF.

The V call is TRBV27, the J call TRBJ2-7; D gene unclear. Per the germline V gene, CDR1 is MNHEY and CDR2 is SMNVEV (reference sequence). This CDR3 region has 15 residues. The germline V and J ends were trimmed by 6 bases and 0 bases, with 15 bases remaining between them. CDR3 sequence: CASSKGPNFSYEQYF. CDR3 nucleotide sequence: TGTGCCAGCAGCAAAGGACCCAACTTCTCCTACGAGCAGTACTTC.

This chain joins TRBV27 and TRBJ1-1; 9 bases match TRBD1. The CDR3 runs 13 residues. V was pared by 5 bases and J by 9 bases, with 7 bases of the junction left unmatched. Germline-derived CDR1 and CDR2 are MNHEY and SMNVEV (reference sequence). CDR3 in amino acids: CASSPRTGVKAFF. The CDR3 DNA follows: TGTGCCAGCAGTCCCCGGACAGGGGTGAAAGCTTTCTTT.

The chain has TRBV7-2 and TRBJ2-3; possible D gene TRBD2, 6 bases. Germline V gene lookup returns CDR1 SGHTA and CDR2 FQGNSA. The germline V and J ends were trimmed by 4 bases and 5 bases, with 10 bases remaining between them. The CDR3 extends over 13 amino acids. Here the CDR3 DNA reads TGTGCCAGCAGCTCCTCCGGGGGAGATACGCAGTATTTT. It translates to CASSSSGGDTQYF.

The V gene is TRBV28, the J gene TRBJ1-5; D is undetermined. Germline V lookup: CDR1 MDHEN, CDR2 SYDVKM. Trimming took 6 bases from V and 4 from J, leaving 13 bases between them. This CDR3 spans 14 amino acids. CDR3 sequence reads: CASSPLRTNQPQHF. In DNA form, the CDR3 reads TGTGCCAGCAGCCCTCTCCGTACAAATCAGCCCCAGCATTTT.

The V call is TRBV5-5, the J call TRBJ2-5; TRBD2 is a possible D gene (6 bases). CDR1 is SGHKS and CDR2 is YYEKEE in the germline V gene (reference sequence). V lost 2 bases to trimming and J lost 2 bases, with 7 bases between them. The CDR3 has 13 amino acids. The CDR3: CASSFGGQETQYF. The CDR3 DNA reads TGTGCCAGCAGCTTTGGGGGGCAAGAGACCCAGTACTTC.

This clone appeared once. The CDR3 DNA sequence: TGTGCCAGCAGTTCCCTCGGAGGGGGCTACACCTTC. Its protein product is CASSSLGGGYTF. The chain joins TRBV28 to TRBJ1-2; D uncertain. CDR3 length: 12 residues. Deletions cut 4 bases from V and 8 bases from J, with 11 bases between. Germline CDR1 reads MDHEN; CDR2 reads SYDVKM.

This clone was recorded once. This sequence joins TRBV7-9 and TRBJ2-1; D may match TRBD1 or TRBD2 (6 bases each). V lost 5 bases to trimming and J lost 8 bases, with 10 bases between them. This CDR3 contains 12 residues. Germline CDR1 reads SEHNR; CDR2 reads FQNEAQ (reference sequence). The CDR3 bases are TGTGCCAGCAGCCCGAGGGGGGATGAGCAGTTCTTC. This gives the protein CASSPRGDEQFF.

The chain recombines TRBV5-4 with TRBJ2-5, with D hard to call. Between the trimmed V and J ends, which lost 2 bases and 3 bases, there was a span of 5 bases. This CDR3 is 12 amino acids long. Germline V gene sequence: CDR1 SGHNT, CDR2 YYREEE (reference sequence). CDR3 in amino acids: CASSFGEETQYF. CDR3 bases: TGTGCCAGCAGCTTTGGTGAAGAGACCCAGTACTTC.

J is TRBJ2-7 and V is TRBV5-1, with TRBD2 matching over 9 bases. From germline, CDR1 is SGHRS and CDR2 YFSETQ. V shed 1 base, J shed 3 bases, and the junction held 14 bases outside the gene matches. This CDR3 spans 18 amino acids. The CDR3 protein is CASSLRSRLAGTNYEQYF. The CDR3 DNA reads TGCGCCAGCAGCTTGAGGAGCCGTCTAGCGGGGACCAACTACGAGCAGTACTTC.

The chain is built from TRBV13 and TRBJ2-7, with D possibly being TRBD1 (6 bases). The CDR3 has 15 residues. The germline V gene has CDR1 PRHDT and CDR2 FYEKMQ (reference sequence). Trimming removed 0 bases at V and 2 bases at J, with 11 bases between. CDR3 nucleotide sequence: TGTGCCAGCAGCTTAGGGGACAGCCACCCCTACGAGCAGTACTTC. It translates to CASSLGDSHPYEQYF.

The chain joins TRBV7-2 to TRBJ2-1; tentative D call: TRBD2 (5 bases). V was trimmed by 3 bases and J by 7 bases, leaving 16 bases between them. The CDR3 contains 15 residues. The germline gives CDR1 SGHTA, CDR2 FQGNSA. DNA for the CDR3: TGTGCCAGCAGCTTGGATGTCATTTGGGAGAATGAGCAGTTCTTC. Its translation is CASSLDVIWENEQFF.

The rearrangement joins TRBV6-5 to TRBJ2-1; D call uncertain. This CDR3 has 10 residues. V lost 8 bases and J 9 bases, leaving 8 bases between the germline ends. Per germline, CDR1 MNHEY and CDR2 SVGAGI. CDR3 DNA: TGTGCCAGCGGGAAGACTGAGCAGTTCTTC. Amino acids: CASGKTEQFF.

A word on this clone: Mismatch with germline at one junction end may stem from a read error. The gene calls are TRBV6-2 or TRBV6-3 and TRBJ2-1, with 8 positions matching TRBD2. The CDR3 loop spans 14 amino acids. Germline V CDR1 and CDR2: MNHEY, SVGEGT. This chain's CDR3 is CATSGLPGGNEQFF. As DNA, the CDR3 is TGTGCCACCAGTGGACTACCGGGGGGGAATGAGCAGTTCTTC.

The chain carries TRBV2 and TRBJ1-1; D might be TRBD1 (6 bases). With 6 bases removed from V and 3 bases from J, the gap between germline ends came to 11 bases. The CDR3 has 13 residues. Per germline, CDR1 SNHLY and CDR2 FYNNEI. The CDR3: CASSRRGDTEAFF. The CDR3 DNA sequence: TGTGCCAGCAGCCGAAGGGGGGACACTGAAGCTTTCTTT.

This sequence joins TRBV6-1 and TRBJ2-3; TRBD2 might be the D (6 bases). Trimming shortened V by 1 base and J by 6 bases, and 11 bases separated the two germline ends. CDR3 length: 14 amino acids. Germline CDR1 is MNHNS and CDR2 is SASEGT. The DNA of the CDR3 is TGTGCCAGCAGTGAAGTGGTAGGAGGGGATACGCAGTATTTT. This codes for CASSEVVGGDTQYF.

The V and J genes are TRBV7-9 and TRBJ2-5; D is uncertain. The germline gives CDR1 SEHNR, CDR2 FQNEAQ (reference sequence). The V end was cut by 5 bases, the J end by 1 base, with 5 bases between. CDR3 size: 12 residues. The CDR3, as DNA: TGTGCCAGCAGCCAAGCCCAAGAGACCCAGTACTTC. It codes for CASSQAQETQYF.

A single count supports this clone. This chain uses TRBV7-9 with TRBJ1-5; D ambiguous. V shed 3 bases and J shed 9 bases, with 6 bases lying between them. This CDR3 spans 11 amino acids. Per germline, CDR1 SEHNR and CDR2 FQNEAQ (reference sequence). The CDR3, as DNA: TGTGCCAGCAGCTTGGGCGGGCCCCAGCATTTT. It encodes CASSLGGPQHF.

The rearrangement uses TRBV7-3 and TRBJ1-6; D not resolved. Trimming pared 2 bases from V and 10 bases from J, leaving 12 bases between. The germline V gene has CDR1 SGHTA and CDR2 FQGTGA. The length of the CDR3 is 14 residues. CDR3: CASSLLGWRSPLHF. Written as DNA, the CDR3 is TGTGCCAGCAGCTTACTGGGGTGGCGGTCACCCCTCCACTTT. Full variable domain (remainder filled in from reference TRBV7-3 and TRBJ1-6): GAGVSQTPSNKVTEKGKYVELRCDPISGHTALYWYRQSLGQGPEFLIYFQGTGAADDSGLPNDRFFAVRPEGSVSTLKIQRTERGDSAVYLCASSLLGWRSPLHFGNGTRLTVT.

The chain combines TRBV28 with TRBJ1-2, with a possible D match to TRBD1 (5 bases). CDR1 and CDR2 (germline): MDHEN, SYDVKM. The V and J ends lost 3 bases and 2 bases respectively, with 10 bases between them. This CDR3 has 14 residues. Here the CDR3 DNA reads TGTGCCAGCAGTTTTGGGGCGAACAACTATGGCTACACCTTC. It encodes CASSFGANNYGYTF.

The genes are TRBV24-1 and TRBJ2-1; 7 positions agree with TRBD2. J lost 6 bases, V lost 4 bases, and 11 bases had no gene match. The CDR3 spans 16 residues. The germline gives CDR1 KGHDR, CDR2 SFDVKD. CDR3: CATSEGGRPLSNEQFF. CDR3 in DNA: TGTGCCACCAGTGAGGGGGGGAGGCCGCTATCCAATGAGCAGTTCTTC.

The V gene is TRBV7-2, the J gene TRBJ1-6, with a tentative D call TRBD1 (5 bases). V lost 6 bases and J lost 8, with 14 bases in between. The CDR3 covers 14 residues. Germline assignment: CDR1 SGHTA and CDR2 FQGNSA. The CDR3 spells CASRPGDRDSPLHF. DNA for the CDR3: TGTGCCAGCAGACCGGGGGATCGAGATTCACCCCTCCACTTT.

The rearrangement links TRBV7-6 to TRBJ1-4; no firm D call. The CDR3 sequence is 15 residues long. V lost 0 bases, J lost 4 bases, and 9 bases lay in between. Germline CDR1 SGHVS, CDR2 FNYEAQ. CDR3 in DNA: TGTGCCAGCAGCTTAGCACAGCTTCATAATGAAAAACTGTTTTTT. Its translation is CASSLAQLHNEKLFF.